This note documents a single T cell receptor beta chain sequence. No antigen is known for it. The record originates from a study of T cell responses to AZD1222 COVID-19 vaccine. The study's findings and limits: There were vaccine-associated CD4 TCRs across spike, dominant at 160-218 and 743-854. White British donors predominated, females outnumbered males, and clonal diversity was possibly underestimated.

Measured with immunoSEQ multiplex PCR; TCRdb has only the in-frame clones, and not every one. The repertoire holds approximately 110,000 clones, with about 85% as singletons. V was clipped by 5 bases and J by 5 bases; unmatched bases: 11. Germline CDR1 is SGHAT and CDR2 is FQNNGV. The CDR3 has 15 residues. The source was peripheral blood, collected 28 days after the second AZD1222 dose. V is TRBV11-2 and J is TRBJ1-1; TRBD1 matches at 7 bases. This clonotype originated in an adult who received the AZD1222 COVID-19 vaccine. The CDR3 region is CASSPPITGATEAFF. The CDR3 nucleotides are TGTGCCAGCAGCCCCCCGATTACAGGGGCGACTGAAGCTTTCTTT.